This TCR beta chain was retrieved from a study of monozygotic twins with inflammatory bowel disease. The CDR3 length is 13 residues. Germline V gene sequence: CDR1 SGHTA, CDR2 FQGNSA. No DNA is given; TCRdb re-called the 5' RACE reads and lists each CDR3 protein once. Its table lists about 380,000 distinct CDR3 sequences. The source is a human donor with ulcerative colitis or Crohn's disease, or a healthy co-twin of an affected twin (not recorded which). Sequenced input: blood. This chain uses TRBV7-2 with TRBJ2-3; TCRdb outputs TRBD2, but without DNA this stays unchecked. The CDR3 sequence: CASSLAAGGPAHF.